The entry below describes one T cell receptor (beta chain). Its antigen remains undetermined. Per-base qualities were not stored, and no clone one base away is much larger. Hyperthyroidism was defined as stable when no progression to ophthalmopathy occurred within 18 months of follow-up. Hyperthyroidism patients were newly diagnosed, were aged 18 to 65 years, and had a disease duration under 2 months. Patients with other autoimmune diseases, uncontrolled infections, pregnancy or lactation were excluded from the study. Diagnosis relied on clinical symptoms, serum thyroxine, TRAb, thyroid ultrasound and orbital computed tomography. Using Ficoll-Paque density gradient centrifugation, PBMCs were isolated from roughly 9.2 ml of fresh peripheral blood. Total RNA was extracted with Trizol reagent and quality-checked on an Agilent 2100 Bioanalyzer. V was cut back by 0 bases and J by 2 bases, leaving a gap of 15 bases between them. Taken from the germline V gene, the CDR1 and CDR2 loops are SGHRS and YFSETQ. CDR3 length: 16 amino acids, cysteine to phenylalanine. Of all the DNA, just the CDR3 is kept, 48 bases in frame from base 1.

This record belongs to a study of Graves' ophthalmopathy and Graves' hyperthyroidism (dated by TCRdb to between 2017 and 2018). Regarding the study in general: Peripheral blood was collected at initial diagnosis, before any treatment. The study used signatures of the TCR beta repertoire to tell Graves' ophthalmopathy apart from Graves' hyperthyroidism and to predict which patients would progress to ophthalmopathy. In total, around 140 blood samples were TCR-sequenced: approximately 42 ophthalmopathy, approximately 80 hyperthyroidism and roughly 17 hyperthyroidism-to-ophthalmopathy patients. To explore V-J signatures that distinguish ophthalmopathy from hyperthyroidism, a discovery set of around 100 patients was enrolled, made up of over 40 with ophthalmopathy and some 60 with stable hyperthyroidism. The independent validation cohort included 18 to 20 hyperthyroidism patients plus 17 patients who later progressed from hyperthyroidism to ophthalmopathy. In six hyperthyroidism patients, the T-cell repertoire of thyroid tissue was compared with the T-cell repertoire of blood. Following sampling, methimazole starting at 30 mg daily was administered to hyperthyroidism patients, and high-dose intravenous methylprednisolone was administered to ophthalmopathy patients. The 90 to 100 discovery patients were randomly divided into training and test sets at a 7:3 ratio. Points the paper makes about the study in general: No statistical method was used to set the sample size in advance, and the investigators knew which group each participant was assigned to. In cross-validation, the 13-signature model distinguished ophthalmopathy from stable hyperthyroidism with about 87% sensitivity and 81% to 83% specificity, and in the test set the corresponding values were about 80% and 75%. Among expanded thyroid clonotypes with frequency above 0.001, most also showed up in blood, which suggests that blood repertoires may reflect the thyroid immune response. In validation, the model predicted ophthalmopathy progression with 55% to 71% sensitivity and less than 80% specificity; roughly eleven predicted patients were CT-confirmed with GO in a median of 6.5 months.

For repertoire sequencing, the TCR beta CDR3 regions were amplified from RNA transcripts. The first round was an RT-PCR using HTBI primers with the Qiagen OneStep RT-PCR kit, and this first round was followed by a second-round multiplex PCR, then size selection and purification. Sequencing of the libraries was carried out on an Illumina HiSeq2000 in paired-end mode with 100 bp reads. The original methods were these. Reads were processed with SOAPnuke, discarding reads with adapters, uncalled bases, mean Phred below 15, or no exact constant-primer or identifier match. COPE v1.2.5 was used to merge high-quality paired reads. Each unique nucleotide sequence was defined as a clonotype, and clonotypes were aligned to IMGT TRB V, D and J references with MiTCR v1.1. The analysis was limited to V-J combinations with a frequency above 0.0001, which together covered over 99% of the repertoires. For each V-J combination, a TCR clonal expansion and chaos score was defined as the ratio of F50 clonal expansion to chaos observed in the TCRdist matrix. Welch's t-statistics and random forest were used to narrow the features down to approximately 13 V-J combinations, which were then fed into a naive Bayes classifier. The Morisita-Horn index was used to measure how similar the thyroid and blood repertoires were. Using fastp trimming at Q25 and MiXCR clonotype assembly, TCRdb reanalyzed the public sequencing data and kept in-frame beta chains. Entries are consolidated by CDR3 protein sequence, retaining the most common genes and DNA. The V and J calls, along with clone size, are taken from TCRdb and not from the paper's own processing. Counted in this sample were a few hundred thousand distinct CDR3 sequences; approximately 15% of them appeared once. Approximately 7% of the sample goes to the ten largest clones.

Sequencing was performed on peripheral blood. The source of this sequence is a woman between 18 and 29 years old with stable Graves' hyperthyroidism. Donor details come from another sample of the same person, matched by shared clones. The sequence is built from TRBV5-1 and TRBJ2-7, with the D gene tentatively TRBD1 or TRBD2, based on 6 matching bases in each. Here is the DNA: TGCGCCAGCAGCTTGGCCCTTGGACAGCGGGCCTACGAGCAGTACTTC. It specifies CASSLALGQRAYEQYF.